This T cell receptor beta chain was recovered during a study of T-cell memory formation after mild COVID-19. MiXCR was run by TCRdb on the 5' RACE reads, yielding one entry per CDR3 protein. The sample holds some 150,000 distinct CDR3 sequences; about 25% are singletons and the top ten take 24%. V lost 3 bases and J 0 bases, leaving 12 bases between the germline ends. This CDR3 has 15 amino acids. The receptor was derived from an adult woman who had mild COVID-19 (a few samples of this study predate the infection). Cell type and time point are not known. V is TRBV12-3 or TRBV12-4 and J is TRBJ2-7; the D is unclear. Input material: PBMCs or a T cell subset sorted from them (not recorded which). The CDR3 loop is CASSLEVPSSYEQYF. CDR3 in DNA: TGTGCCAGCAGTTTGGAAGTCCCGAGCTCCTACGAGCAGTACTTC.